Listed below are T cell receptor beta chains from one sample, sequenced in a study of CD8 T cells in ankylosing spondylitis. TCRdb itself ran the 5' RACE reads through MiXCR, one entry per CDR3 protein. The sample contains approximately 12,000 distinct CDR3 sequences, approximately 3% of which appear only once. Sequencing input: blood, either unsorted or a sorted T cell fraction (not recorded which). The receptors shown here come from a male donor with ankylosing spondylitis or in good health (not recorded which). CDR3s include the opening cysteine and the closing phenylalanine or tryptophan. The D gene is left open where the match is weak. Sizes are listed as how often the clone was seen (once, few, many) or a class if it is expanded.

d_gene | j_gene | v_gene | abundance | CDR3aa | CDR3nt
. | TRBJ2-1 | TRBV9 | many | CASSFERANEQFF | TGTGCCAGCAGCTTCGAGAGGGCCAATGAGCAGTTCTTC
. | TRBJ2-1 | TRBV9 | many | CASSVDPPGTISYNEQFF | TGTGCCAGCAGCGTAGATCCCCCGGGAACGATCTCCTACAATGAGCAGTTCTTC
. | TRBJ2-3 | TRBV9 | many | CASSLGGLSSDTQYF | TGTGCCAGCAGCTTAGGGGGACTTTCCTCAGATACGCAGTATTTT
TRBD2 | TRBJ2-1 | TRBV9 | many | CASSVALRGGHNEQFF | TGTGCCAGCAGCGTAGCTTTGCGGGGGGGCCACAATGAGCAGTTCTTC
. | TRBJ2-1 | TRBV9 | many | CASSFRGEQFF | TGTGCCAGCAGCTTCCGGGGGGAGCAGTTCTTC
. | TRBJ1-1 | TRBV9 | many | CASSVGGTNTEAFF | TGTGCCAGCAGCGTAGGGGGGACGAACACTGAAGCTTTCTTT
. | TRBJ2-3 | TRBV9 | many | CASSVRPSTDTQYF | TGTGCCAGCAGCGTAAGACCCTCCACAGATACGCAGTATTTT
TRBD2 | TRBJ2-3 | TRBV9 | many | CASSAGGLAGVRIDTQYF | TGTGCCAGCAGCGCGGGAGGACTAGCGGGAGTCCGAATAGATACGCAGTATTTT
TRBD2 | TRBJ2-5 | TRBV9 | many | CASSAMTSGAQETQYF | TGTGCCAGCAGCGCCATGACTAGCGGGGCCCAAGAGACCCAGTACTTC
. | TRBJ1-6 | TRBV9 | many | CASSVGSYNSPLHF | TGTGCCAGCAGCGTAGGCTCCTATAATTCACCCCTCCACTTT
. | TRBJ2-5 | TRBV9 | many | CASSVGPGDGETQYF | TGTGCCAGCAGCGTGGGACCGGGAGACGGGGAGACCCAGTACTTC
TRBD1 | TRBJ2-3 | TRBV9 | many | CASSDRGHTQYF | TGTGCCAGCAGTGACAGGGGCCATACGCAGTATTTT
TRBD2 | TRBJ2-3 | TRBV9 | medium-sized | CASTGTSGGSTQYF | TGTGCCAGCACCGGGACTAGCGGGGGTTCTACGCAGTATTTT